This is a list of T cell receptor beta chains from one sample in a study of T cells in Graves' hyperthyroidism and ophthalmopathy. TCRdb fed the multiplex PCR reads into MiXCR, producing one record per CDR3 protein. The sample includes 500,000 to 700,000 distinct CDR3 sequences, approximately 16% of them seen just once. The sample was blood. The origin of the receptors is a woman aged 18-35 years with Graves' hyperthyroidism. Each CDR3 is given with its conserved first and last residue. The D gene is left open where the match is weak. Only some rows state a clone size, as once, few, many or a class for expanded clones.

CDR3 protein: CASTRGHTDTQYF
CDR3 DNA: TGTGCCAGCACGCGGGGGCACACAGATACGCAGTATTTT
D gene: .
clone size: many
J gene: TRBJ2-3
V gene: TRBV18

CDR3 protein: CASREHGGPEAFF
CDR3 DNA: TGTGCCAGCAGGGAACACGGGGGGCCTGAAGCTTTCTTT
D gene: .
clone size: .
J gene: TRBJ1-1
V gene: TRBV27

CDR3 protein: CASSFYMGAGVTEAFF
CDR3 DNA: TGTGCCAGCAGTTTCTACATGGGGGCGGGGGTCACTGAAGCTTTCTTT
D gene: .
clone size: few
J gene: TRBJ1-1
V gene: TRBV27

CDR3 protein: CSARDRVNYGYTF
CDR3 DNA: TGCAGTGCTAGAGACAGGGTGAACTATGGCTACACCTTC
D gene: .
clone size: few
J gene: TRBJ1-2
V gene: TRBV20-1

CDR3 protein: CAISARDGTYEQYF
CDR3 DNA: TGTGCCATCAGTGCTCGGGACGGAACCTACGAGCAGTACTTC
D gene: .
clone size: many
J gene: TRBJ2-7
V gene: TRBV10-3

CDR3 protein: CASSPTRQVATGSGNTIYF
CDR3 DNA: TGTGCCAGCAGCCCAACCAGACAGGTCGCGACCGGCTCTGGAAACACCATATATTTT
D gene: .
clone size: .
J gene: TRBJ1-3
V gene: TRBV7-8

CDR3 protein: CASSQLMAGELFF
CDR3 DNA: TGTGCCAGCAGCCAACTGATGGCCGGGGAGCTGTTTTTT
D gene: .
clone size: few
J gene: TRBJ2-2
V gene: TRBV14

CDR3 protein: CASSSSANTGELFF
CDR3 DNA: TGCGCCAGCAGCTCAAGCGCGAACACCGGGGAGCTGTTTTTT
D gene: .
clone size: many
J gene: TRBJ2-2
V gene: TRBV5-1

CDR3 protein: CASSLEDGGGTEAFF
CDR3 DNA: TGCGCCAGCAGCTTGGAAGACGGAGGGGGCACTGAAGCTTTCTTT
D gene: .
clone size: .
J gene: TRBJ1-1
V gene: TRBV5-1

CDR3 protein: CASSLAGQASYGYTF
CDR3 DNA: TGTGCCAGCAGCTTAGCGGGGCAGGCGTCCTATGGCTACACCTTC
D gene: .
clone size: .
J gene: TRBJ1-2
V gene: TRBV7-9

CDR3 protein: CATSRDQGTFLKTQYF
CDR3 DNA: TGTGCCACCAGCAGAGATCAGGGAACGTTCTTAAAGACCCAGTACTTC
D gene: .
clone size: many
J gene: TRBJ2-5
V gene: TRBV15

CDR3 protein: CASGLITGQVYNEQFF
CDR3 DNA: TGTGCTAGTGGTTTGATAACGGGACAGGTCTACAATGAGCAGTTCTTC
D gene: TRBD1
clone size: many
J gene: TRBJ2-1
V gene: TRBV12-5

CDR3 protein: CASSLNRDTSYGYTF
CDR3 DNA: TGCGCCAGCAGCCTTAACAGGGACACCTCCTATGGCTACACCTTC
D gene: .
clone size: once
J gene: TRBJ1-2
V gene: TRBV4-1

CDR3 protein: CASSLESPDEAFF
CDR3 DNA: TGTGCCAGCAGCTTAGAGTCCCCGGATGAAGCTTTCTTT
D gene: .
clone size: many
J gene: TRBJ1-1
V gene: TRBV11-2

CDR3 protein: CASSRGVTGELFF
CDR3 DNA: TGTGCCAGCAGTCGCGGGGTCACCGGGGAGCTGTTTTTT
D gene: .
clone size: .
J gene: TRBJ2-2
V gene: TRBV27

CDR3 protein: CASSHRGLGYGYTF
CDR3 DNA: TGTGCCAGCAGTCACAGGGGGTTGGGCTATGGCTACACCTTC
D gene: TRBD1
clone size: .
J gene: TRBJ1-2
V gene: TRBV27

CDR3 protein: CSATIAGSTGELFF
CDR3 DNA: TGCAGTGCTACAATAGCGGGTTCCACCGGGGAGCTGTTTTTT
D gene: TRBD2
clone size: .
J gene: TRBJ2-2
V gene: TRBV20-1

CDR3 protein: CASTETSGPLYNEQFF
CDR3 DNA: TGTGCCAGCACTGAAACTAGCGGGCCTCTTTACAATGAGCAGTTCTTC
D gene: TRBD2
clone size: .
J gene: TRBJ2-1
V gene: TRBV28

CDR3 protein: CASNTPNKRREKLFF
CDR3 DNA: TGTGCCAGCAACACCCCCAATAAGCGGCGGGAAAAACTGTTTTTT
D gene: .
clone size: .
J gene: TRBJ1-4
V gene: TRBV28

CDR3 protein: CAWTAGQPGQETQYF
CDR3 DNA: TGTGCCTGGACCGCGGGCCAACCGGGACAAGAGACCCAGTACTTC
D gene: .
clone size: few
J gene: TRBJ2-5
V gene: TRBV30

CDR3 protein: CASSRNPGGDQPQHF
CDR3 DNA: TGTGCCAGCAGCAGAAACCCCGGAGGGGATCAGCCCCAGCATTTT
D gene: .
clone size: .
J gene: TRBJ1-5
V gene: TRBV11-2

CDR3 protein: CASSEVAGTEQFF
CDR3 DNA: TGTGCCAGCAGTGAAGTAGCGGGAACTGAGCAGTTCTTC
D gene: TRBD2
clone size: many
J gene: TRBJ2-1
V gene: TRBV2

CDR3 protein: CASSAIAINEQFF
CDR3 DNA: TGTGCCAGCTCGGCAATAGCGATCAATGAGCAGTTCTTC
D gene: .
clone size: .
J gene: TRBJ2-1
V gene: TRBV6-1

CDR3 protein: CASSSSSLVYEQYF
CDR3 DNA: TGTGCCAGCAGTTCTTCCAGTCTAGTTTACGAGCAGTACTTC
D gene: .
clone size: .
J gene: TRBJ2-7
V gene: TRBV28

CDR3 protein: CASSLVPAGSSYEQYF
CDR3 DNA: TGTGCCAGCAGCTTAGTACCAGCGGGTTCCTCCTACGAGCAGTACTTC
D gene: .
clone size: many
J gene: TRBJ2-7
V gene: TRBV7-2

CDR3 protein: CASSVTLLNEQFF
CDR3 DNA: TGTGCCAGCAGCGTAACCCTCTTGAATGAGCAGTTCTTC
D gene: .
clone size: many
J gene: TRBJ2-1
V gene: TRBV12-3/TRBV12-4

CDR3 protein: CASARGLLGTQYF
CDR3 DNA: TGTGCCAGCGCCCGGGGACTCCTGGGGACCCAGTACTTC
D gene: .
clone size: .
J gene: TRBJ2-5
V gene: TRBV6-1

CDR3 protein: CASSVKSGKNTEAFF
CDR3 DNA: TGTGCCAGCAGCGTAAAATCAGGCAAGAACACTGAAGCTTTCTTT
D gene: .
clone size: .
J gene: TRBJ1-1
V gene: TRBV9

CDR3 protein: CSARDRARQPQHF
CDR3 DNA: TGCAGTGCTAGGGACAGGGCGCGACAGCCCCAGCATTTT
D gene: TRBD1
clone size: few
J gene: TRBJ1-5
V gene: TRBV20-1

CDR3 protein: CSARDPLRGAYNEQFF
CDR3 DNA: TGCAGTGCTAGAGACCCTCTAAGGGGGGCATACAATGAGCAGTTCTTC
D gene: .
clone size: many
J gene: TRBJ2-1
V gene: TRBV20-1

CDR3 protein: CATSEAPGTGSHEQYF
CDR3 DNA: TGTGCCACCAGTGAAGCCCCCGGGACAGGGTCCCACGAGCAGTACTTC
D gene: TRBD1
clone size: few
J gene: TRBJ2-7
V gene: TRBV24-1

CDR3 protein: CASSLGGGRNEKLFF
CDR3 DNA: TGTGCCAGCAGCTTAGGCGGGGGACGGAATGAAAAACTGTTTTTT
D gene: .
clone size: few
J gene: TRBJ1-4
V gene: TRBV7-2

CDR3 protein: CASSQDRLPQGMRETQYF
CDR3 DNA: TGTGCCAGCAGCCAAGACCGCCTCCCACAGGGTATGCGAGAGACCCAGTACTTC
D gene: .
clone size: many
J gene: TRBJ2-5
V gene: TRBV3-1

CDR3 protein: CASSLVGGSQGDNEQFF
CDR3 DNA: TGTGCCAGCAGTTTAGTGGGAGGCAGCCAGGGGGACAATGAGCAGTTCTTC
D gene: .
clone size: .
J gene: TRBJ2-1
V gene: TRBV28

CDR3 protein: CASSPRLGLDEKLFF
CDR3 DNA: TGTGCCAGCTCACCACGTTTAGGGCTGGATGAAAAACTGTTTTTT
D gene: .
clone size: many
J gene: TRBJ1-4
V gene: TRBV18

CDR3 protein: CASRVTGELFF
CDR3 DNA: TGTGCCAGTCGGGTCACCGGGGAGCTGTTTTTT
D gene: .
clone size: .
J gene: TRBJ2-2
V gene: TRBV19

CDR3 protein: CATSGLGTSGYYEQYF
CDR3 DNA: TGTGCCACCAGTGGGCTGGGGACTAGCGGGTACTACGAGCAGTACTTC
D gene: TRBD2
clone size: .
J gene: TRBJ2-7
V gene: TRBV24-1

CDR3 protein: CASSPDGGADTQYF
CDR3 DNA: TGTGCCAGCAGCCCAGATGGCGGCGCAGATACGCAGTATTTT
D gene: .
clone size: few
J gene: TRBJ2-3
V gene: TRBV9

CDR3 protein: CASSKTSGFTDTQYF
CDR3 DNA: TGTGCCAGCTCAAAGACTAGCGGGTTCACAGATACGCAGTATTTT
D gene: TRBD2
clone size: many
J gene: TRBJ2-3
V gene: TRBV18

CDR3 protein: CASQLSLAEISYEQYF
CDR3 DNA: TGTGCCAGCCAACTAAGTCTCGCGGAGATCTCCTACGAGCAGTACTTC
D gene: .
clone size: few
J gene: TRBJ2-7
V gene: TRBV6-1

CDR3 protein: CASARGQGSYEQYF
CDR3 DNA: TGTGCCAGCGCTCGGGGACAGGGTTCCTACGAGCAGTACTTC
D gene: TRBD1
clone size: many
J gene: TRBJ2-7
V gene: TRBV11-2

CDR3 protein: CASSLVGTGSNQPQHF
CDR3 DNA: TGTGCCAGCAGCTTGGTTGGGACGGGCAGCAATCAGCCCCAGCATTTT
D gene: .
clone size: many
J gene: TRBJ1-5
V gene: TRBV7-2

CDR3 protein: CAWNTYGTLYNEQFF
CDR3 DNA: TGTGCCTGGAATACTTACGGAACTCTATACAATGAGCAGTTCTTC
D gene: .
clone size: few
J gene: TRBJ2-1
V gene: TRBV30

CDR3 protein: CASSTFASYNEQFF
CDR3 DNA: TGTGCCAGCAGCACCTTCGCCTCCTACAATGAGCAGTTCTTC
D gene: .
clone size: few
J gene: TRBJ2-1
V gene: TRBV7-2

CDR3 protein: CSADLPDYEQYF
CDR3 DNA: TGCAGTGCAGACCTCCCCGACTACGAGCAGTACTTC
D gene: .
clone size: many
J gene: TRBJ2-7
V gene: TRBV20-1

CDR3 protein: CASSEAGSYTGELFF
CDR3 DNA: TGCGCCAGCAGCGAAGCAGGGAGTTACACCGGGGAGCTGTTTTTT
D gene: .
clone size: few
J gene: TRBJ2-2
V gene: TRBV5-1

CDR3 protein: CASSEGWFSEQFF
CDR3 DNA: TGTGCCAGCAGTGAAGGCTGGTTTAGTGAGCAGTTCTTC
D gene: .
clone size: many
J gene: TRBJ2-1
V gene: TRBV6-1

CDR3 protein: CSAFVFGTSQETQYF
CDR3 DNA: TGCAGTGCTTTTGTTTTCGGGACAAGTCAAGAGACCCAGTACTTC
D gene: .
clone size: many
J gene: TRBJ2-5
V gene: TRBV20-1

CDR3 protein: CASSQAGGGNTIYF
CDR3 DNA: TGCGCCAGCAGCCAAGCAGGAGGTGGAAACACCATATATTTT
D gene: .
clone size: .
J gene: TRBJ1-3
V gene: TRBV4-3

CDR3 protein: CASKISQGNTEAFF
CDR3 DNA: TGTGCCAGCAAAATCAGCCAGGGAAACACTGAAGCTTTCTTT
D gene: .
clone size: many
J gene: TRBJ1-1
V gene: TRBV2

CDR3 protein: CASGEQGGNQPQHF
CDR3 DNA: TGTGCCAGCGGGGAACAGGGGGGGAATCAGCCCCAGCATTTT
D gene: TRBD1
clone size: many
J gene: TRBJ1-5
V gene: TRBV12-3/TRBV12-4

CDR3 protein: CASTKTGQGGYGYTF
CDR3 DNA: TGTGCCAGCACAAAAACCGGACAGGGCGGCTATGGCTACACCTTC
D gene: TRBD1
clone size: many
J gene: TRBJ1-2
V gene: TRBV6-1